This entry lists 32 T cell receptor beta chains sequenced from one sample in a study of cytomegalovirus exposure and HLA in healthy donors. Primers included in the PCR were 60 Vbeta and 13 Jbeta primers. Only in-frame clones appear in the TCRdb table, and some are missing; sequencing was by immunoSEQ multiplex PCR. This sample yields under 170,000 clones, of which 70% to 80% are seen a single time; 3% to 4% belongs to the top ten. The sequenced material came from PBMCs. The receptors were gathered from a human donor in good health.

This clone has a handful of counts. The chain uses TRBV5-4 and TRBJ2-5; tentative D call: TRBD2 (6 bases). Germline-derived CDR1 and CDR2 are SGHNT and YYREEE (reference sequence). V gave up 2 bases and J gave up 5 bases, with 13 bases separating them. The CDR3 extends over 14 amino acids. For the CDR3, the DNA is TGTGCCAGCAGCTTCCGGGACTCTACGGAGACCCAGTACTTC. Its protein is CASSFRDSTETQYF.

The V and J genes are TRBV15 and TRBJ1-1, with D possibly matching TRBD1 (5 bases). Between the trimmed V and J ends, which lost 0 bases and 7 bases, there was a span of 12 bases. This CDR3 has 14 amino acids. Germline-derived CDR1 and CDR2 are LNHNV and YYDKDF (reference sequence). The CDR3 DNA reads as TGTGCCACCAGCAGAGATGGGGGGGTGGTTGAAGCTTTCTTT. Amino acid sequence: CATSRDGGVVEAFF.

About this clone itself: Compared with germline, one end of the junction differs, possibly owing to a read error. The rearrangement joins TRBV7-9 to TRBJ2-5; D is unresolved. CDR3 length: 12 amino acids. CDR1 SEHNR and CDR2 FQNEAQ come from the germline V gene (reference sequence). CDR3 sequence reads: CSSRELQETQYF. CDR3 coding DNA: TGTTCCAGCCGCGAGTTACAAGAGACCCAGTACTTC.

This chain joins TRBV27 and TRBJ2-6; D gene ambiguous. The CDR3 loop spans 14 amino acids. CDR1 is MNHEY and CDR2 is SMNVEV in the germline V gene (reference sequence). Trimming took off 4 bases at V and 2 bases at J, with 6 bases between the two ends. CDR3 sequence reads: CASSSYAGANVLTF. The CDR3 nucleotides read TGTGCCAGCAGTTCCTATGCTGGGGCCAACGTCCTGACTTTC.

The V gene is TRBV27, the J gene TRBJ2-3; 11 positions match TRBD2. After removal of 2 bases from V and 4 bases from J, the junction contained 5 bases not matched to a gene. This CDR3 spans 16 amino acids. Germline lookup yields CDR1 MNHEY and CDR2 SMNVEV (reference sequence). CDR3 coding DNA: TGTGCCAGCAGTTTAATGCTAGCGGGGGGCCCAGATACGCAGTATTTT. Its translation: CASSLMLAGGPDTQYF.

The chain joins TRBV9 to TRBJ2-7; possible D gene TRBD2, 7 bases. The CDR3 is made up of 16 amino acids. Germline CDR1 SGDLS, CDR2 YYNGEE. The V and J ends lost 4 bases and 4 bases respectively, with 21 bases between them. CDR3 coding DNA: TGTGCCAGCAGCCCCGCCCTGGGGGGGCCTAGGTACGAGCAGTACTTC. It codes for CASSPALGGPRYEQYF.

The rearrangement joins TRBV7-2 to TRBJ2-7; maybe TRBD2 (6 bases). The CDR3 covers 15 residues. V was shortened by 2 bases and J by 0 bases, with 11 bases between the two germline ends. Germline V gene lookup returns CDR1 SGHTA and CDR2 FQGNSA. CDR3 sequence (DNA): TGTGCCAGCAGCTTATCGGCGGGAAGCTCCTACGAGCAGTACTTC. Encoded protein: CASSLSAGSSYEQYF.

Comment on this clone: The junction departs from germline at one end; a sequencing error may be responsible. This chain links TRBV6-4 with TRBJ2-7; TRBD2 matches 10 bases. The length of the CDR3 is 12 residues. Per germline, CDR1 MRHNA and CDR2 SNTAGT. The CDR3 sequence: CASSPSGSRHAF. DNA of the CDR3: TGTGCCAGCAGTCCTAGCGGGAGTAGACATGCCTTC.

In this sample, this clone turned up once. The chain uses TRBV6-5 and TRBJ1-2; 11 positions agree with TRBD1. CDR1 MNHEY and CDR2 SVGAGI come from the germline V gene. The CDR3 is 15 residues long. J gave up 4 bases and V 5 bases, and 6 bases lay outside the gene matches. CDR3 sequence (DNA): TGTGCCAGCAGTCCTCTTGGGACAGGGGGCTATGGCTACACCTTC. Residues: CASSPLGTGGYGYTF.

V is TRBV7-2 and J is TRBJ1-6, with 8 positions matching TRBD1. Germline V CDR1 and CDR2: SGHTA, FQGNSA. The CDR3 sequence is 16 residues long. Trimming removed 5 bases from V and 9 bases from J; junction bases left unmatched: 12. The CDR3 sequence: CASSHRQGSFSSPLHF. The CDR3 nucleotides read TGTGCCAGCAGCCATAGACAGGGGAGTTTCAGTTCACCCCTCCACTTT. Looking up the rest from reference TRBV7-2 and TRBJ1-6 gives the full variable domain: GAGVSQSPSNKVTEKGKDVELRCDPISGHTALYWYRQSLGQGLEFLIYFQGNSAPDKSGLPSDRFSAERTGGSVSTLTIQRTQQEDSAVYLCASSHRQGSFSSPLHFGNGTRLTVT.

The chain joins TRBV10-2 to TRBJ2-5; D is perhaps TRBD1 (6 bases). The last part of the DNA fits TRBJ2-7 better; the J call may be wrong. Germline V CDR1 and CDR2: WSHSY, SAAADI. This CDR3 spans 15 amino acids. The CDR3 bases are TGCGCCAGCAGTGAGTTAGGACAGCTAATCTACGAGCAGTACTTC. Translated, it gives CASSELGQLIYEQYF.

This clone was found a few times. The rearrangement joins TRBV15 to TRBJ1-5; maybe TRBD1 (5 bases). The germline CDR1 and CDR2 sequences are LNHNV and YYDKDF (reference sequence). The ends were cut back, 1 base at V and 15 bases at J, with 16 bases in the middle. The CDR3 is 13 amino acids. The CDR3: CATSRGGDVERHF. In DNA, the CDR3 is TGTGCCACCAGCAGAGGCGGGGACGTAGAGAGGCATTTT.

The chain employs TRBV7-3 and TRBJ2-1; the match to TRBD2 covers 8 bases. The CDR3 sequence is 15 residues long. Germline CDR1 and CDR2: SGHTA and FQGTGA. The trim removed 6 bases at V and 4 bases at J, leaving 8 bases unmatched. CDR3 sequence: CASSLTSDLYNEQFF. DNA for the CDR3: TGTGCCAGCAGTTTGACTAGCGATCTTTACAATGAGCAGTTCTTC.

This clone came up a few times. This chain uses TRBV25-1 with TRBJ2-7; possibly TRBD1 for D (6 bases). The CDR3 spans 14 residues. Germline-derived CDR1 and CDR2 are MGHDK and SYGVNS. Trimming took 4 bases from V and 6 from J, leaving 16 bases between them. CDR3 in amino acids: CASSAGTSPSEQYF. The CDR3, as DNA: TGTGCCAGCAGTGCCGGGACATCGCCGTCCGAGCAGTACTTC.

The chain carries TRBV2 and TRBJ1-1, with D tentatively TRBD1 (6 bases). V was shortened by 5 bases and J by 1 base, with 11 bases between the two germline ends. Germline V lookup: CDR1 SNHLY, CDR2 FYNNEI. There are 14 residues in the CDR3. The CDR3 reads CASSLTDRNTEAFF. The CDR3 nucleotides are TGTGCCAGCAGTCTTACGGACAGGAACACTGAAGCTTTCTTT.

The V gene is TRBV11-3, the J gene TRBJ2-2; the match to TRBD1 covers 7 bases. V was pared by 4 bases and J by 3 bases, with 8 bases of the junction left unmatched. The CDR3 is 16 residues long. CDR1 and CDR2 (germline): SGHNT, YENEEA. CDR3 in amino acids: CASSSNPGTDTGELFF. CDR3 in DNA: TGTGCCAGCAGCTCCAACCCCGGGACAGACACCGGGGAGCTGTTTTTT.

The rearrangement uses TRBV9 and TRBJ2-5, with D unclear. The CDR3 length is 13 residues. The V gene lost 7 bases and the J gene lost 2 bases, with 12 bases spanning the gap. CDR1 is SGDLS and CDR2 is YYNGEE in the germline V gene. In nucleotides, the CDR3 is TGTGCCAGCGGTCGACATGGTCAAGAGACCCAGTACTTC. The encoded protein is CASGRHGQETQYF.

CDR3: CASSTTGLPNEKLFF. Here the CDR3 DNA reads TGTGCCAGCAGCACGACAGGGTTACCTAATGAAAAACTGTTTTTT. The chain carries TRBV5-4 and TRBJ1-4, with 7 positions matching TRBD1. Trimming took 4 bases from V and 3 from J; bases not matched to a gene: 6. CDR3 length: 15 amino acids. From germline, CDR1 is SGHNT and CDR2 YYREEE (reference sequence).

The rearrangement uses TRBV5-4 and TRBJ2-5; 7 bases line up with TRBD1. Trimming cost V 4 bases and J 2 bases; bases outside gene matches: 2. CDR3 length equals 13 residues. The germline V gene encodes CDR1 SGHNT and CDR2 YYREEE (reference sequence). For the CDR3, the DNA is TGTGCCAGCAGCCTGGGACAGCAAGAGACCCAGTACTTC. Its protein product is CASSLGQQETQYF.

This clone appeared a single time. V and J are TRBV7-8 and TRBJ2-5; D might be TRBD2 (6 bases). CDR1 is SGHVS, CDR2 FQNEAQ, per germline. The CDR3 length is 15 residues. V was cut by 2 bases and J by 1 base, with 11 bases left in between. CDR3 residues: CASSLPLGGQETQYF. As DNA, the CDR3 is TGTGCCAGCAGCTTACCGTTGGGGGGCCAAGAGACCCAGTACTTC.

This clone was seen a handful of times. J is TRBJ1-5 and V is TRBV5-6; D perhaps matches TRBD1 (5 bases). The V and J ends lost 2 bases and 7 bases respectively, with 19 bases between them. This CDR3 is built from 16 residues. Per germline, CDR1 SGHDT and CDR2 YYEEEE. The CDR3 nucleotides read TGTGCCAGCAGCTTTCTAACAGCGGGGGGGGGACAGCCCCAGCATTTT. Its protein is CASSFLTAGGGQPQHF.

This clone was recorded a few times. The chain couples TRBV6-1 to TRBJ2-7, with D maybe TRBD1 (6 bases). The CDR3 sequence is 14 residues long. The V gene's germline CDR1 is MNHNS and CDR2 SASEGT. V gave up 1 base and J gave up 2 bases, with 9 bases separating them. This CDR3 is CASSEGTAAYEQYF. DNA of the CDR3: TGTGCCAGCAGTGAAGGGACAGCGGCCTACGAGCAGTACTTC.

The CDR3 loop reads CATRQVPYGYTF. CDR3 nucleotide sequence: TGTGCCACTAGACAGGTCCCCTATGGCTACACCTTC. This rearrangement joins TRBV19 to TRBJ1-2; D is possibly TRBD1 (6 bases). The CDR3 contains 12 residues. V was shortened by 10 bases and J by 4 bases, with 13 bases between the two germline ends. CDR1 is LNHDA and CDR2 is SQIVND in the germline V gene (reference sequence).

CDR3 DNA sequence: TGTGCCAGCAGAAAAAAAATAAACTATGGCTACACCTTC. Translating it yields CASRKKINYGYTF. The gene calls are TRBV28 and TRBJ1-2; D ambiguous. Per the germline V gene, CDR1 is MDHEN and CDR2 is SYDVKM. The V end lost 6 bases, the J end lost 2 bases, and 10 bases lay between the germline ends. CDR3 length: 13 amino acids.

The chain couples TRBV7-9 to TRBJ2-1, with a possible D match to TRBD1 (6 bases). With 4 bases removed from V and 2 bases from J, the gap between germline ends came to 9 bases. CDR3 size: 14 residues. Germline V lookup: CDR1 SEHNR, CDR2 FQNEAQ (reference sequence). The CDR3 region has the DNA TGTGCCAGCAGCTCACAGGGTCCCTACAATGAGCAGTTCTTC. It codes for CASSSQGPYNEQFF. The complete variable domain, with remaining parts taken from reference TRBV7-9 and TRBJ2-1, reads DTGVSQNPRHKITKRGQNVTFRCDPISEHNRLYWYRQTLGQGPEFLTYFQNEAQLEKSRLLSDRFSAERPKGSFSTLEIQRTEQGDSAMYLCASSSQGPYNEQFFGPGTRLTVL.

This chain connects TRBV6-5 to TRBJ2-3; 12 bases map to TRBD2. The CDR3 has 16 amino acids. J lost 3 bases, V lost 4 bases, and 5 bases had no gene match. The germline CDR1 and CDR2 sequences are MNHEY and SVGAGI. CDR3 amino acids: CASSSLTSGGTDTQYF. CDR3 nucleotide sequence: TGTGCCAGCAGTTCCCTGACTAGCGGGGGAACAGATACGCAGTATTTT.

The chain is built from TRBV30 and TRBJ2-5; D is possibly TRBD2 (6 bases). CDR3 length: 13 residues. CDR1 GTSNPN and CDR2 SVGIG come from the germline V gene (reference sequence). V gave up 3 bases and J gave up 7 bases, with 15 bases separating them. CDR3 bases: TGTGCCTGGAGCCCTAGCCTCGGGAGGACCCAGTACTTC. Translating it yields CAWSPSLGRTQYF.

The rearrangement links TRBV9 to TRBJ2-1, with 10 bases that match TRBD2. The V gene end was trimmed by 4 bases and the J gene end by 4 bases; junction bases not matched to a gene: 5. Germline lookup yields CDR1 SGDLS and CDR2 YYNGEE. The CDR3 has 15 residues. CDR3 in amino acids: CASSLSGGPYNEQFF. The CDR3 coding sequence is TGTGCCAGCAGCCTTAGCGGGGGGCCTTACAATGAGCAGTTCTTC.

This chain links TRBV7-7 with TRBJ2-2, with 7 nucleotides matching TRBD2. Losses at the gene ends were 1 base for V and 4 bases for J; bases not matched to a gene: 6. Germline V gene lookup returns CDR1 SSHAT and CDR2 FNYEAQ (reference sequence). This CDR3 region has 16 residues. For the CDR3, the DNA is TGTGCCAGCAGCTTAGGTCCGGGGGAGGGCACCGGGGAGCTGTTTTTT. Its protein product is CASSLGPGEGTGELFF.

DNA of the CDR3: TGTGCCAGCAGCGTTGACAGAACCTACGAGCAGTACTTC. Protein sequence: CASSVDRTYEQYF. This sequence joins TRBV7-6 and TRBJ2-7, with D possibly being TRBD1 (5 bases). The CDR3 covers 13 residues. V lost 5 bases and J lost 2, with 10 bases in between. Germline V gene lookup returns CDR1 SGHVS and CDR2 FNYEAQ.

The chain has TRBV13 and TRBJ2-7; 7 bases agree with TRBD1. J was trimmed by 0 bases and V by 5 bases; bases with no gene match: 7. Germline assignment: CDR1 PRHDT and CDR2 FYEKMQ (reference sequence). This CDR3 is built from 15 residues. CDR3 sequence (DNA): TGTGCCAGCAGCGACGGACAGGCAAGCTCCTACGAGCAGTACTTC. It encodes CASSDGQASSYEQYF.

The chain couples TRBV10-2 to TRBJ2-7, with D possibly matching TRBD1 (5 bases). V lost 0 bases and J lost 0, with 9 bases in between. Germline lookup yields CDR1 WSHSY and CDR2 SAAADI. The CDR3 has 15 residues. The CDR3 protein is CASSESLDNSYEQYF. CDR3 sequence (DNA): TGCGCCAGCAGTGAGTCGTTGGACAACTCCTACGAGCAGTACTTC.